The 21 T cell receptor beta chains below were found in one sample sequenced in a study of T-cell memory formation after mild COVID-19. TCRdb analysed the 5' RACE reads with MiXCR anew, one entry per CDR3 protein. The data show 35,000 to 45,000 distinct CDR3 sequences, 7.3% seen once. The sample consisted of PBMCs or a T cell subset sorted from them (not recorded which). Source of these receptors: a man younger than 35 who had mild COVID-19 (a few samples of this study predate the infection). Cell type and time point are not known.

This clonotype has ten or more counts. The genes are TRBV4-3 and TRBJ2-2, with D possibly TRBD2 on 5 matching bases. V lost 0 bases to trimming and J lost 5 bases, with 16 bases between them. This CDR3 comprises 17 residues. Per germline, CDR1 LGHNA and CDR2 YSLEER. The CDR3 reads CASSQDPAGIETGELFF. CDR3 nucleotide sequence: TGCGCCAGCAGCCAAGATCCGGCGGGTATAGAGACCGGGGAGCTGTTTTTT.

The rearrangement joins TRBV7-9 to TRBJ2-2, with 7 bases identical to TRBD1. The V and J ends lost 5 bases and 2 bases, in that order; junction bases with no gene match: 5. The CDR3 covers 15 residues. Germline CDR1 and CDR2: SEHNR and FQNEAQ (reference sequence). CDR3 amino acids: CASSPDRRNTGELFF. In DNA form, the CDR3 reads TGTGCCAGCAGCCCGGACAGGCGCAACACCGGGGAGCTGTTTTTT.

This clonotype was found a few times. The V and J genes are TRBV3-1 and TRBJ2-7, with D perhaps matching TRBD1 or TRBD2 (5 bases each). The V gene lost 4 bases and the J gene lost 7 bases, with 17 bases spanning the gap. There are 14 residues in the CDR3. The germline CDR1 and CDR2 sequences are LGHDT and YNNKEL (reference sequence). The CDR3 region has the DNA TGTGCCAGCAGCCCCGGACATTTCCGGGGAGAGCAGTACGTC. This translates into CASSPGHFRGEQYV.

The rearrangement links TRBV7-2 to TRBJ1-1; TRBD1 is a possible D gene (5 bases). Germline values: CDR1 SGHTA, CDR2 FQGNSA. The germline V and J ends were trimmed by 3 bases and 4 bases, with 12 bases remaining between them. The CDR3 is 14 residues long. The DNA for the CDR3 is TGTGCCAGCAGCTTTCACCCTGGGGGCACTGAAGCTTTCTTT. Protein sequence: CASSFHPGGTEAFF. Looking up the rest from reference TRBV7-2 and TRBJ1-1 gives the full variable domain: GAGVSQSPSNKVTEKGKDVELRCDPISGHTALYWYRQSLGQGLEFLIYFQGNSAPDKSGLPSDRFSAERTGGSVSTLTIQRTQQEDSAVYLCASSFHPGGTEAFFGQGTRLTVV.

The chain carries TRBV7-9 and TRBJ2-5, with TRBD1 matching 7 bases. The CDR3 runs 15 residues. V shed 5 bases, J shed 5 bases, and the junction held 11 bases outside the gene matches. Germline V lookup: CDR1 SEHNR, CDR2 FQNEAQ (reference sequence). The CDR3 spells CASSPRDRALETQYF. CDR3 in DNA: TGTGCCAGCAGCCCAAGAGACAGGGCCTTGGAGACCCAGTACTTC.

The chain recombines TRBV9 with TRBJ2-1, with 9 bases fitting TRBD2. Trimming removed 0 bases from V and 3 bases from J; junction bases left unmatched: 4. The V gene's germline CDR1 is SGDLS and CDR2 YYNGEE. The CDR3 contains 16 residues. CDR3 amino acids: CASSVGGGALYNEQFF. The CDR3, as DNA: TGTGCCAGCAGCGTAGGCGGGGGGGCGCTCTACAATGAGCAGTTCTTC.

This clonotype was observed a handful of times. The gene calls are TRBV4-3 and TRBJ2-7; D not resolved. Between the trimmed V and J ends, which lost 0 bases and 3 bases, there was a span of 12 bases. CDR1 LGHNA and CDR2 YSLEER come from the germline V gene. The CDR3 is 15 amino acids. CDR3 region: CASSQEWQIHYEQYF. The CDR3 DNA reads TGCGCCAGCAGCCAAGAGTGGCAGATCCACTACGAGCAGTACTTC.

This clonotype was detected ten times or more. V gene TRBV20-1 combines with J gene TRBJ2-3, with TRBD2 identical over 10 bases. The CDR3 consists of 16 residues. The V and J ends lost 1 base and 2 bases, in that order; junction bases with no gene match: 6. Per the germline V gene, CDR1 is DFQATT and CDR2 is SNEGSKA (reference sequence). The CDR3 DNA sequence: TGCAGTGCTAGAGTCGGTAGCGGGGGGATCACAGATACGCAGTATTTT. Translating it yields CSARVGSGGITDTQYF.

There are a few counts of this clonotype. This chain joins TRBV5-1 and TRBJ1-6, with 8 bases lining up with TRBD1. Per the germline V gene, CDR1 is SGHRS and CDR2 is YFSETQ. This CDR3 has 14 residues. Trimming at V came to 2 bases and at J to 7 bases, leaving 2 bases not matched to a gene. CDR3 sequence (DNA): TGCGCCAGCAGCTTAGGACAGGGAAATTCACCCCTCCACTTT. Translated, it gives CASSLGQGNSPLHF.

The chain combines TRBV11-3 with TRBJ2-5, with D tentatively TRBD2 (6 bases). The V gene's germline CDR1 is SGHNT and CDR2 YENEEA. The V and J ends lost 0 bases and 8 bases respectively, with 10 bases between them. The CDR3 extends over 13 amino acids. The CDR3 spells CASSLDPGGTQYF. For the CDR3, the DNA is TGTGCCAGCAGCTTAGATCCCGGGGGTACCCAGTACTTC.

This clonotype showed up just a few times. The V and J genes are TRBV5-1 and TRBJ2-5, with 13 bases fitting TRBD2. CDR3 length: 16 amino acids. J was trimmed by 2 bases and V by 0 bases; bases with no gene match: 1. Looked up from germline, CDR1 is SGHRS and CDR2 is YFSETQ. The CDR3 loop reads CASSLGTSGRQETQYF. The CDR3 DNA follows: TGCGCCAGCAGCTTGGGGACTAGCGGGAGACAAGAGACCCAGTACTTC. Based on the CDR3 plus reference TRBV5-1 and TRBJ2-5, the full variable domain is KAGVTQTPRYLIKTRGQQVTLSCSPISGHRSVSWYQQTPGQGLQFLFEYFSETQRNKGNFPGRFSGRQFSNSRSEMNVSTLELGDSALYLCASSLGTSGRQETQYFGPGTRLLVL.

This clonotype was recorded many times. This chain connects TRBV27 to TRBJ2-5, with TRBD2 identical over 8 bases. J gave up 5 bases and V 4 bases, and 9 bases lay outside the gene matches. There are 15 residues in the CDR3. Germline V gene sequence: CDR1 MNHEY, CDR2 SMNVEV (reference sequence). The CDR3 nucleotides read TGTGCCAGCAGTTCCCCAGCGGGGGCGGAGGAGACCCAGTACTTC. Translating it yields CASSSPAGAEETQYF.

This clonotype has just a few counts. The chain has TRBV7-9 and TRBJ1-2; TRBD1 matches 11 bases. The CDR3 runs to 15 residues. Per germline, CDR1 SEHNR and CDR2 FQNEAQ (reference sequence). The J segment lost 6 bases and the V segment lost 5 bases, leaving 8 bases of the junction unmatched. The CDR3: CASSATGQGADGYTF. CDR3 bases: TGTGCCAGCAGCGCCACTGGACAGGGGGCGGATGGCTACACCTTC.

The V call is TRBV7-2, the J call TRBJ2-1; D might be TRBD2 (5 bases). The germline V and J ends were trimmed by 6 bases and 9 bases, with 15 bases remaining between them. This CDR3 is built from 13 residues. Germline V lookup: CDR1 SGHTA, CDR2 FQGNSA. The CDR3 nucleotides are TGTGCCAGCAGTCCGCTGCCTCGGGGTGAGCAGTTCTTC. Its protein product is CASSPLPRGEQFF.

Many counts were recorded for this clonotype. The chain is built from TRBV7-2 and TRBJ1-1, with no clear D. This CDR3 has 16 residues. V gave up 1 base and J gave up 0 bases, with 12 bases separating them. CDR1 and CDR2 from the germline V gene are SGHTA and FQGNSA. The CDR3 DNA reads TGTGCCAGCAGCTTAGGGGCGGGGAGCATGAACACTGAAGCTTTCTTT. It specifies CASSLGAGSMNTEAFF.

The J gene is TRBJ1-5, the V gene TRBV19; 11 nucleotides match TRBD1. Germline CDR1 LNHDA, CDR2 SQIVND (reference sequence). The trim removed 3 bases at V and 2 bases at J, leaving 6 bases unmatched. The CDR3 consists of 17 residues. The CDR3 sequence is CASSIDGTGGGNQPQHF. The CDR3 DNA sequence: TGTGCCAGTAGTATCGACGGGACAGGGGGAGGCAATCAGCCCCAGCATTTT.

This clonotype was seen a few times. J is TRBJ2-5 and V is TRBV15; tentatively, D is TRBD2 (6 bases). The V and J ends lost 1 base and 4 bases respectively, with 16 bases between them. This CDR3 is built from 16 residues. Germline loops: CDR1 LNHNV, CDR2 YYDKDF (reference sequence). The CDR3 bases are TGTGCCACCAGCAGAGCGGTAACGGCGGGGTCAGAGACCCAGTACTTC. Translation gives CATSRAVTAGSETQYF.

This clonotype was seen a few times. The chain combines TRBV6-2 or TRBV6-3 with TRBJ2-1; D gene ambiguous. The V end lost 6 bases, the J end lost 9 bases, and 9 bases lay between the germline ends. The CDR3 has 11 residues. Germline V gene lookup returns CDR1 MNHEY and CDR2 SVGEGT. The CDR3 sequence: CASSQYGEQFF. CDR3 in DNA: TGTGCCAGCAGCCAGTATGGTGAGCAGTTCTTC.

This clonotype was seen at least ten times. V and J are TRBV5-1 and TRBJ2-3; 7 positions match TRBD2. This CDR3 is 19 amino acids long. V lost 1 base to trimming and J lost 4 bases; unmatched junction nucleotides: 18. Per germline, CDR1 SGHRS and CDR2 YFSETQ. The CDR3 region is CASSLTIFGGTQPPDTQYF. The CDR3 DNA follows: TGCGCCAGCAGCTTGACAATTTTCGGGGGGACGCAACCGCCAGATACGCAGTATTTT.

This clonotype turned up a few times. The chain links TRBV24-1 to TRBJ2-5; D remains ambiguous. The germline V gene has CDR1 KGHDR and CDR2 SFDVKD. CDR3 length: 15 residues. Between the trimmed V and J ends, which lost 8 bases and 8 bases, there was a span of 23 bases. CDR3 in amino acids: CATKGLDDPRETQYF. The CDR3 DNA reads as TGTGCCACCAAAGGATTGGACGACCCAAGAGAAACCCAGTACTTC.

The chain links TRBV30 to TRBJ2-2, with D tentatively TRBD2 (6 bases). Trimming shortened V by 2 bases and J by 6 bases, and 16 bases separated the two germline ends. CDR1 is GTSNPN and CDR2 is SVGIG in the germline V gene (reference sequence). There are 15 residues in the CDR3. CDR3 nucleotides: TGTGCCTGGAGTAAACTGGGACTTTCGGCCGGGGAGCTGTTTTTT. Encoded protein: CAWSKLGLSAGELFF.